A single sample is the source of the 26 T cell receptor beta chains below, sequenced in a study of shared clonotypes between healthy human individuals (dated by TCRdb to 2020 to 2021). Libraries were prepared through the immunoSEQ multiplex PCR assay. Entries here come from immuneACCESS through TCRdb and include only in-frame sequences with V and J called. Some clones fail to appear in such tables; in the studies checked, an unresolved V gene covers under half of the shortfall, and the cause of the remainder is unknown. For this sample there are 150,000 to 200,000 clones; about 66% appear just once. The ten largest clones add up to under 11% of the sample. The sample comprised memory CD4+ T cells sorted from blood. According to the study, the label for this sample's cell subset or site signals: CD45RA-negative fraction. The origin of the receptors is a man younger than 45 in good health.

This clone was picked up a small number of times. The chain uses TRBV7-8 and TRBJ2-6; 10 bases map to TRBD1. V trimming: 9 bases; J trimming: 1 base; junction bases outside the gene matches: 6. Germline V gene data show CDR1 as SGHVS and CDR2 as FQNEAQ. The CDR3 runs to 16 residues. For the CDR3, the DNA is TGTGCCAGTCCGGACAGGGGGGGATCTGGGGCCAACGTCCTGACTTTC. Encoded protein: CASPDRGGSGANVLTF.

This clone came up once. This chain links TRBV27 with TRBJ2-2, with D possibly called TRBD1 or TRBD2 (6 bases each). CDR1 is MNHEY, CDR2 SMNVEV, per germline (reference sequence). The CDR3 length is 15 residues. The V and J ends lost 7 bases and 7 bases respectively, with 19 bases between them. The CDR3: CASIGGGTGIGELFF. CDR3 in DNA: TGTGCCAGCATTGGAGGGGGTACTGGTATCGGGGAGCTGTTTTTT.

The chain recombines TRBV5-1 with TRBJ2-5; D is ambiguous. The germline V gene has CDR1 SGHRS and CDR2 YFSETQ. The germline V and J ends were trimmed by 0 bases and 5 bases, with 20 bases remaining between them. The CDR3 runs 17 residues. The CDR3 sequence is CASSLDGRSQTPETQYF. In DNA, the CDR3 is TGCGCCAGCAGCTTGGATGGCAGGTCTCAAACTCCGGAGACCCAGTACTTC.

This chain uses TRBV18 with TRBJ1-4, with D uncertain. Trimming left V 2 bases short and J 8 bases short, with 12 bases between. CDR1 and CDR2 from the germline V gene are KGHSH and LQKENI. CDR3 length: 14 amino acids. The CDR3 sequence is CASSPSVVGEKLFF. The DNA of the CDR3 is TGTGCCAGCTCACCATCGGTAGTGGGCGAAAAACTGTTTTTT.

On this clone: This same CDR3 is encoded by further DNA sequences in the sample. CDR3 amino acids: CASSLLGGHEQYF. The CDR3 DNA follows: TGTGCCAGCAGCTTATTGGGCGGGCACGAGCAGTACTTC. V usage is TRBV11-2 and J usage is TRBJ2-7; D perhaps matches TRBD2 (5 bases). V was trimmed by 2 bases and J by 5 bases, leaving 10 bases between them. The germline V gene has CDR1 SGHAT and CDR2 FQNNGV. The CDR3 consists of 13 residues.

This sequence joins TRBV20-1 and TRBJ1-3; no firm D call. The CDR3 consists of 11 residues. Germline CDR1 is DFQATT and CDR2 is SNEGSKA (reference sequence). The CDR3 DNA sequence: TGCAGGGTTTCAACTGGAAACACCATATATTTT. As protein: CRVSTGNTIYF.

V is TRBV14 and J is TRBJ1-5; D is undetermined. The CDR3 runs 13 residues. Per germline, CDR1 SGHDN and CDR2 FVKESK. V gave up 3 bases and J gave up 7 bases, with 10 bases separating them. The DNA for the CDR3 is TGTGCCAGCAGCCACACCGGTCTCCAGCCCCAGCATTTT. This codes for CASSHTGLQPQHF.

The gene calls are TRBV28 and TRBJ2-4, with 8 bases matching TRBD1. J lost 1 base, V lost 6 bases, and 14 bases had no gene match. Germline CDR1 MDHEN, CDR2 SYDVKM. This CDR3 comprises 18 residues. CDR3 nucleotide sequence: TGTGCCAGCAGCCCAGGCCGCAGGGGGCGCGGCGCCAAAAACATTCAGTACTTC. Translation gives CASSPGRRGRGAKNIQYF.

This chain links TRBV5-5 with TRBJ2-1, with no clear D. The germline V gene has CDR1 SGHKS and CDR2 YYEKEE (reference sequence). The CDR3 has 13 amino acids. With 4 bases removed from V and 9 bases from J, the gap between germline ends came to 14 bases. CDR3 protein: CASSKPGISEQFF. Here the CDR3 DNA reads TGTGCCAGCAGCAAGCCTGGTATCAGTGAGCAGTTCTTC.

This sequence joins TRBV7-2 and TRBJ2-3; D might be TRBD1 or TRBD2, each matching 5 bases. Per germline, CDR1 SGHTA and CDR2 FQGNSA. The germline V and J ends were trimmed by 8 bases and 4 bases, with 13 bases remaining between them. The CDR3 is 13 amino acids. DNA for the CDR3: TGTGCCAGCGCAACGGTGGGGGCAGATACGCAGTATTTT. Its protein is CASATVGADTQYF.

V and J are TRBV6-1 and TRBJ2-7, with no clear D. The germline V gene encodes CDR1 MNHNS and CDR2 SASEGT. V lost 4 bases to trimming and J lost 10 bases, with 11 bases between them. The CDR3 is 11 residues long. CDR3 in amino acids: CASSVDGVQYF. CDR3 bases: TGTGCCAGCAGTGTCGACGGCGTTCAGTACTTC.

The V and J genes are TRBV2 and TRBJ1-2; D perhaps matches TRBD1 (5 bases). Germline CDR1 reads SNHLY; CDR2 reads FYNNEI. The ends were cut back, 3 bases at V and 3 bases at J, with 17 bases in the middle. There are 16 residues in the CDR3. The DNA of the CDR3 is TGTGCCAGCAGTGATCTTTCCCCCCGCAGGGACTATGGCTACACCTTC. Protein: CASSDLSPRRDYGYTF.

V is TRBV7-6 and J is TRBJ2-7; D may be TRBD2 (6 bases). The CDR3 loop spans 16 amino acids. The germline gives CDR1 SGHVS, CDR2 FNYEAQ. Trimming removed 4 bases at V and 7 bases at J, with 23 bases between. The CDR3 here is CASSSYPRGRAGEQYF. The CDR3 nucleotides read TGTGCCAGCAGCTCCTACCCCCGGGGCAGGGCGGGGGAGCAGTACTTC.

Only one count was recorded for this clone. This rearrangement joins TRBV2 to TRBJ2-5; 7 bases align to TRBD1. This CDR3 is built from 14 residues. Germline CDR1 is SNHLY and CDR2 is FYNNEI. V shed 4 bases and J 4 bases; nucleotides not matched to a gene: 6. The CDR3 DNA is TGTGCCAGCAGTGGGGAATCAGGGGGAGAGACCCAGTACTTC. It translates to CASSGESGGETQYF.

The chain employs TRBV2 and TRBJ2-5, with D uncertain. CDR3 length equals 10 residues. The germline V gene encodes CDR1 SNHLY and CDR2 FYNNEI. V lost 5 bases and J lost 5, with 3 bases in between. CDR3 in DNA: TGTGCCAGCAGTTACGAGACCCAGTACTTC. Its protein product is CASSYETQYF.

V is TRBV4-2 and J is TRBJ1-1; D is unclear. Trimming left V 5 bases short and J 3 bases short, with 16 bases between. The germline V gene encodes CDR1 LGHNA and CDR2 YNFKEQ. The CDR3 has 15 amino acids. CDR3 sequence: CASSVAGAPDTEAFF. Here the CDR3 DNA reads TGTGCCAGCAGCGTAGCCGGAGCACCCGACACTGAAGCTTTCTTT.

The chain couples TRBV19 to TRBJ2-5; tentatively, D is TRBD1 (6 bases). Germline V gene sequence: CDR1 LNHDA, CDR2 SQIVND (reference sequence). This CDR3 is built from 19 residues. V gave up 3 bases and J gave up 2 bases, with 25 bases separating them. CDR3 sequence: CASSMGASILSGPQETQYF. The CDR3 nucleotides are TGTGCCAGTAGTATGGGGGCTTCGATTTTGAGCGGCCCGCAAGAGACCCAGTACTTC.

This chain links TRBV7-3 with TRBJ2-1; D ambiguous. Trimming removed 5 bases from V and 10 bases from J, with 12 bases in between. This CDR3 spans 12 amino acids. Germline loops: CDR1 SGHTA, CDR2 FQGTGA. The CDR3 spells CASSHPKREQFF. In DNA form, the CDR3 reads TGTGCCAGCAGCCACCCGAAACGGGAGCAGTTCTTC.

This clone showed up just a few times. This specimen includes other DNA sequences encoding the same CDR3. This chain connects TRBV29-1 to TRBJ2-1, with TRBD2 matching over 16 bases. The CDR3 is 14 amino acids. The junction had 6 bases not matched to a gene; V was cut back by 6 bases and J by 10 bases. Per the germline V gene, CDR1 is SQVTM and CDR2 is ANQGSEA. The chain's CDR3 is CSVGTSGRAREQFF. Here the CDR3 DNA reads TGCAGCGTAGGGACTAGCGGGAGGGCCAGGGAGCAGTTCTTC.

V usage is TRBV5-1 and J usage is TRBJ1-1; a weak D match, TRBD1 (5 bases). Looked up from germline, CDR1 is SGHRS and CDR2 is YFSETQ. V shed 4 bases and J shed 5 bases, with 18 bases lying between them. The CDR3 covers 15 residues. The CDR3 DNA reads as TGCGCCAGCAGCAAGGGATTGGGGGTGGAAACTGAAGCTTTCTTT. This encodes CASSKGLGVETEAFF.

The rearrangement joins TRBV28 to TRBJ1-5, with D possibly being TRBD1 (5 bases). This CDR3 has 17 residues. CDR1 and CDR2 from the germline V gene are MDHEN and SYDVKM. Trimming took 6 bases from V and 0 from J, leaving 18 bases between them. The CDR3 sequence is CASSHRVGTNSNQPQHF. DNA of the CDR3: TGTGCCAGCAGCCACAGAGTGGGGACTAATAGCAATCAGCCCCAGCATTTT.

The CDR3 DNA reads as TGTGCCACCAGTGCTAGCACAGATACGCAGTATTTT. Amino acids: CATSASTDTQYF. The V and J genes are TRBV15 and TRBJ2-3; D remains ambiguous. CDR1 and CDR2 (germline): LNHNV, YYDKDF (reference sequence). V was pared by 6 bases and J by 0 bases, with 4 bases between. CDR3 length: 12 residues.

V and J are TRBV11-2 and TRBJ1-1; D gene unclear. The CDR3 extends over 14 amino acids. From germline, CDR1 is SGHAT and CDR2 FQNNGV. V was cut by 5 bases and J by 0 bases, with 10 bases left in between. CDR3 in amino acids: CASSPVTVNTEAFF. The CDR3, as DNA: TGTGCCAGCAGCCCTGTCACTGTGAACACTGAAGCTTTCTTT.

The rearrangement joins TRBV5-4 to TRBJ2-7; D gene ambiguous. This CDR3 has 15 residues. Germline V gene data show CDR1 as SGHNT and CDR2 as YYREEE (reference sequence). The V end lost 0 bases, the J end lost 5 bases, and 15 bases lay between the germline ends. The CDR3 reads CASSLEGTALDEQYF. The CDR3 DNA follows: TGTGCCAGCAGCTTGGAGGGCACAGCTTTGGACGAGCAGTACTTC.

The chain combines TRBV7-2 with TRBJ2-7, with 11 bases aligning to TRBD2. Germline CDR1 SGHTA, CDR2 FQGNSA. J was trimmed by 3 bases and V by 6 bases; bases with no gene match: 7. The CDR3 has 15 residues. Here the CDR3 reads CASRLRLAGYYEQYF. CDR3 DNA: TGTGCCAGCAGACTTCGACTAGCGGGATACTACGAGCAGTACTTC. The full variable domain, rest sourced from reference TRBV7-2 and TRBJ2-7, is GAGVSQSPSNKVTEKGKDVELRCDPISGHTALYWYRQSLGQGLEFLIYFQGNSAPDKSGLPSDRFSAERTGGSVSTLTIQRTQQEDSAVYLCASRLRLAGYYEQYFGPGTRLTVT.

This clone was seen a few times. The chain links TRBV15 to TRBJ2-1; D might be TRBD2 (5 bases). V was clipped by 0 bases and J by 11 bases, with 8 bases between them. CDR1 is LNHNV, CDR2 YYDKDF, per germline (reference sequence). The CDR3 consists of 12 residues. The CDR3 DNA is TGTGCCACCAGCAGAGATGAGGGTCAGCAGTTCTTC. Amino acids: CATSRDEGQQFF.